Below are 12 T cell receptor beta chains sequenced from a single sample in a study of Graves' ophthalmopathy and Graves' hyperthyroidism. Investigators amplified TCR beta CDR3 regions from RNA transcripts. RT-PCR in the first round used HTBI primers; a second-round multiplex PCR followed. TCRdb independently ran MiXCR on the multiplex PCR reads; one entry per CDR3 protein. The repertoire has almost 750,000 distinct CDR3 sequences, 40% of them found once; the top ten carry about 40%. Material: peripheral blood. Every receptor here comes from an adult man with Graves' ophthalmopathy.

Here the CDR3 DNA reads TGTGCCAGCAGTTACTCCCGGGACACCTATAATGAAAAACTGTTTTTT. Residues: CASSYSRDTYNEKLFF. The rearrangement uses TRBV7-9 and TRBJ1-4; tentatively, D is TRBD1 (6 bases). Germline assignment: CDR1 SEHNR and CDR2 FQNEAQ (reference sequence). Trimming cost V 6 bases and J 4 bases, with 18 bases left between them. This CDR3 is built from 16 residues.

This chain connects TRBV25-1 to TRBJ1-2, with a tentative D call TRBD1 (5 bases). This CDR3 has 11 amino acids. Germline CDR1 is MGHDK and CDR2 is SYGVNS. The V and J ends lost 9 bases and 4 bases respectively, with 9 bases between them. CDR3 protein: CASKTAYGYTF. The CDR3 region has the DNA TGTGCCAGTAAGACAGCCTATGGCTACACCTTC.

This clonotype was recorded at least ten times. The chain couples TRBV10-3 to TRBJ1-1, with D possibly TRBD1 on 5 matching bases. Germline CDR1 and CDR2: ENHRY and SYGVKD. The CDR3 length is 12 residues. Trimming took off 9 bases at V and 3 bases at J, with 11 bases between the two ends. Here the CDR3 reads CAIRDGHTEAFF. Here the CDR3 DNA reads TGTGCCATACGGGACGGACACACTGAAGCTTTCTTT.

This clonotype has a count of ten or more. The chain recombines TRBV7-9 with TRBJ1-4, with D perhaps matching TRBD1 (5 bases). V lost 5 bases and J 1 base, leaving 8 bases between the germline ends. This CDR3 spans 14 amino acids. CDR1 is SEHNR and CDR2 is FQNEAQ in the germline V gene (reference sequence). The CDR3 nucleotides read TGTGCCAGCAGCCTTAGGGGAACTAATGAAAAACTGTTTTTT. Amino acid sequence: CASSLRGTNEKLFF.

A word on this clonotype: This could be a read error, since a much larger clone is one nucleotide away. The V and J genes are TRBV12-3 or TRBV12-4 and TRBJ1-1; D unclear. The CDR3 is made up of 13 amino acids. The CDR3 DNA is TGTACCAGCAGTGTGGTCCAGAACACTGAAGCTTTCTTT. This translates into CTSSVVQNTEAFF.

This clonotype came up a few times. The CDR3 DNA follows: TGCAGTGCTAGAGATTTCTCTGCTGCAACTAATGAAAAACTGTTTTTT. Translation gives CSARDFSAATNEKLFF. The chain carries TRBV20-1 and TRBJ1-4; D call uncertain. Trimming stripped 0 bases from V and 0 bases from J, with 11 bases between. The CDR3 sequence is 16 residues long. The V gene's germline CDR1 is DFQATT and CDR2 SNEGSKA (reference sequence).

Many counts were recorded for this clonotype. V usage is TRBV19 and J usage is TRBJ1-1; D call uncertain. The germline V gene encodes CDR1 LNHDA and CDR2 SQIVND (reference sequence). This CDR3 spans 14 amino acids. Trimming took 2 bases from V and 4 from J, leaving 11 bases between them. DNA of the CDR3: TGTGCCAGTAGTATACCTACGGGGAGCACTGAAGCTTTCTTT. This codes for CASSIPTGSTEAFF.

The chain joins TRBV5-5 to TRBJ2-5; 7 bases fit TRBD2. Per the germline V gene, CDR1 is SGHKS and CDR2 is YYEKEE (reference sequence). V lost 5 bases, J lost 0 bases, and 7 bases stayed unmatched. The CDR3 length is 15 residues. The CDR3 DNA follows: TGTGCCAGCAGGCGCTTTAGCGGGTACCAAGAGACCCAGTACTTC. Encoded protein: CASRRFSGYQETQYF.

This clonotype was seen repeatedly, ten times or more. The chain has TRBV11-2 and TRBJ1-1; D ambiguous. This CDR3 region has 12 residues. Trimming removed 4 bases at V and 6 bases at J, with 9 bases between. In germline, CDR1 is SGHAT, CDR2 FQNNGV. CDR3: CASSYDRAEAFF. DNA of the CDR3: TGTGCCAGCAGCTATGATCGGGCTGAAGCTTTCTTT.

There are a few counts of this clonotype. The chain employs TRBV10-3 and TRBJ2-2, with D hard to call. There are 13 residues in the CDR3. V lost 3 bases, J lost 7 bases, and 9 bases lay in between. Germline-derived CDR1 and CDR2 are ENHRY and SYGVKD. The CDR3 nucleotides are TGTGCCATCAGTGACTCAGGTGGCGGGGAGCTGTTTTTT. This encodes CAISDSGGGELFF.

This clonotype showed up many times. V gene TRBV2 combines with J gene TRBJ2-5; perhaps TRBD1 as D (6 bases). This CDR3 spans 13 amino acids. Germline V gene data show CDR1 as SNHLY and CDR2 as FYNNEI. Trimming cost V 5 bases and J 1 base, with 8 bases left between them. CDR3 protein: CASSTGSQETQYF. The DNA for the CDR3 is TGTGCCAGCAGTACAGGGTCCCAAGAGACCCAGTACTTC.

The chain links TRBV20-1 to TRBJ1-5; TRBD1 matches at 8 bases. V trimming: 6 bases; J trimming: 0 bases; junction bases outside the gene matches: 4. The V gene's germline CDR1 is DFQATT and CDR2 SNEGSKA (reference sequence). The CDR3 runs 14 residues. CDR3 protein: CSAWTGYSNQPQHF. In DNA, the CDR3 is TGCAGTGCGTGGACAGGGTATAGCAATCAGCCCCAGCATTTT.